This TCR beta chain was sequenced for a study of blood T cell repertoires in COVID-19 (TCRdb year 2020). Background for the entire study: Collaborator samples came from the United States, Italy and Spain and covered acute and convalescent phases of COVID-19. The material from the prospective study consisted of cDNA or gDNA derived from T cells, B-cell-depleted T cells, or PBMCs. The repertoires were made available in a free public database intended to serve as a resource for research on the immune response to SARS-CoV-2. Where available, HLA class I and class II types were taken from metadata supplied by the sample provider and were not determined by assay-based typing. Nearly every sample came with metadata listing a de-identified subject ID, COVID-19 status, age in years and sex. The samples were drawn from two sources: the first 160 participants of the ongoing ImmuneRACE study, and 1,200 or so subjects contributed by 6 global collaborators. The dataset comprised deeply sampled blood TCRbeta repertoires from subjects exposed to, actively infected with, or recovered from COVID-19.

Trimming accounts for 3 bases at V and 6 bases at J, while the number of junction bases matched to no gene is 8. Counted from cysteine to phenylalanine, this CDR3 has 15 amino acids. The retained sequence is limited to the CDR3, 45 bases, with the frame set at the first base. CDR1 and CDR2 are read off the germline V gene as SGHRS and YFSETQ. Worth noting for this clone: What this receptor recognizes is not known. Qualities for individual bases were not recorded, and no much larger clone is one base off.

Broad study findings and their caveats: The amount of clinical and demographic metadata varied by source and participant and was provided uncurated.

The collaborating institutions used their own protocols to collect whole blood in K2EDTA tubes. For TCRbeta analysis, collaborator samples were shipped as frozen whole blood, as isolated PBMCs, or as DNA extracted from either sample type. The immunoSEQ Assay, a bias-controlled multiplex PCR, was used to amplify TCRbeta CDR3 regions from genomic DNA. Per the authors' processing: The number of nucleated cells in each sample was estimated from the amplification of reference gene primers within the assay. To quantify the absolute abundance of each unique TCRbeta CDR3 rearrangement, sequence reads were collapsed and filtered. For each sample, productive Simpson clonality was calculated by taking the square root of Simpson's diversity index across productive rearrangements. In its TCRdb copy, this immuneACCESS table keeps in-frame sequences only and misses some clones. Where compared with another copy, unresolved V genes explain less than half of these, and the others have no known cause. V and J calls plus clone size are reproduced from that table; the DNA served to infer D and trimming. The sample table records around 150,000 clones; 87% of these occur just once. The top ten constitute 5% of the sample.

Material: peripheral blood. The sequence came from a human donor in a cohort sampled during active COVID-19. This chain is built from TRBV5-1 and TRBJ2-7; 11 bases in the middle match TRBD1. CDR3 reads: CASSSGQGAFAEQYF. The bases read TGCGCCAGCAGCTCTGGACAGGGGGCGTTTGCCGAGCAGTACTTC.